The sequence of this TCR beta chain was determined in a study of T cell responses to AZD1222 COVID-19 vaccine. Whole-study results and caveats: The breadth and depth of Spike-specific TCRs increased once two AZD1222 doses had been given. Repertoire collection took place solely once the T cell response had peaked. Baseline seropositivity occurred in only six AZD1222 recipients.

This clone was seen once. Its target is not known. Germline values: CDR1 MGHRA, CDR2 YSYEKL. V gave up 4 bases and J gave up 5 bases; unmatched junction bases: 5. The CDR3 covers 14 residues. Profiled with immunoSEQ multiplex PCR; TCRdb holds only in-frame clones, not every one. The table lists 160,000 or so clones, approximately 89% of them singletons, with approximately 4.7% in the top ten. The rearrangement links TRBV4-1 to TRBJ1-2; 9 bases line up with TRBD1. The source is an adult in good health. The input for sequencing was peripheral blood, taken on day 0 of AZD1222 vaccination. In nucleotides, the CDR3 is TGCGCCAGCAGCCCGACCGGGACAGGGTATGGCTACACCTTC. It translates to CASSPTGTGYGYTF.